This T cell receptor beta chain was sequenced for a study of T-cell memory formation after mild COVID-19. Study-level findings and limits: CD4+ contracting clones lay mainly in CM and EM, CD8+ ones in EMRA. Confirmation was lacking for SARS-CoV-2 specificity of second-wave clones that peaked on day 37. Pre-infection memory held some responding clones, suggesting pre-existing cross-reactive T cells responded.

This clonotype was observed a few times. Its antigen is unknown. The TCR alpha and TCR beta cDNA libraries, bearing sample barcodes and UMIs, were generated by 5'RACE using constant-segment primers. TCRdb re-analysed the 5' RACE reads in MiXCR, keeping a single row per CDR3 protein. The sample lists under 350,000 distinct CDR3 sequences; about 17% were seen once. From germline, CDR1 is SGHDT and CDR2 YYEEEE. The CDR3 contains 16 residues. Trimming removed 3 bases from V and 8 bases from J, with 23 bases in between. The chain is built from TRBV5-6 and TRBJ1-2; TRBD1 might be the D (5 bases). This sequence was found in a man between 18 and 35 years old who had mild COVID-19 (a few samples of this study predate the infection). Cell type and time point are not known. The sample taken for sequencing was PBMCs or a T cell subset sorted from them (not recorded which). The CDR3 region is CASSSPSRDSVQGYTF. In DNA, the CDR3 is TGTGCCAGCAGCTCACCTTCTCGTGACAGTGTTCAAGGCTACACCTTC.